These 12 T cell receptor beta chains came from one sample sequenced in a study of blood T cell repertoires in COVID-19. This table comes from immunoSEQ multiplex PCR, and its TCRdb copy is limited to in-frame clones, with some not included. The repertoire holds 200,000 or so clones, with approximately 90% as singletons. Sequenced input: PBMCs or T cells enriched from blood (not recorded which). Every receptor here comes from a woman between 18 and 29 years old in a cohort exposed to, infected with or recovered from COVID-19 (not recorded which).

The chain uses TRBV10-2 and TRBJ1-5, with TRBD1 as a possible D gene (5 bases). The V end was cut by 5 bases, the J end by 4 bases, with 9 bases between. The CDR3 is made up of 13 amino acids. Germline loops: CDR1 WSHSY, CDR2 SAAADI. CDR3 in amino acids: CASSSGGNQPQHF. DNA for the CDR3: TGCGCCAGCAGTTCCGGGGGGAATCAGCCCCAGCATTTT.

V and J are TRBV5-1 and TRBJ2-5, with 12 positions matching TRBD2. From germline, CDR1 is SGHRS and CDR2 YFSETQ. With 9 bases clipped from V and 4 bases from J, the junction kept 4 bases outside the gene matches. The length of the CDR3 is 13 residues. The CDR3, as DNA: TGCGCCACTAGCGGGAGGGTAGGAGAGACCCAGTACTTC. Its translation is CATSGRVGETQYF.

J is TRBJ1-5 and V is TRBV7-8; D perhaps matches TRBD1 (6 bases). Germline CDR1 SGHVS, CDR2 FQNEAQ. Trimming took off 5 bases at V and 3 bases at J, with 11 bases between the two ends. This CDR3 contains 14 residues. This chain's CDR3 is CASSEDRSNQPQHF. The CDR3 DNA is TGTGCCAGCAGCGAAGACAGGTCCAATCAGCCCCAGCATTTT.

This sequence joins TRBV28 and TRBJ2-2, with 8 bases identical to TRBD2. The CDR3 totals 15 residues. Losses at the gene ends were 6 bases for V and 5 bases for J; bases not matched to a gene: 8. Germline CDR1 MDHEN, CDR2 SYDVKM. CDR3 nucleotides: TGTGCCAGCAGCCCCGGGGGGGATAGAACCGGGGAGCTGTTTTTT. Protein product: CASSPGGDRTGELFF.

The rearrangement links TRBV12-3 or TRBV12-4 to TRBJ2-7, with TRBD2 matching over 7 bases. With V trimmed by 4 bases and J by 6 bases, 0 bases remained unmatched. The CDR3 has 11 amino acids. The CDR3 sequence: CASSSGGEQYF. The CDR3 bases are TGTGCCAGCAGTTCGGGGGGCGAGCAGTACTTC.

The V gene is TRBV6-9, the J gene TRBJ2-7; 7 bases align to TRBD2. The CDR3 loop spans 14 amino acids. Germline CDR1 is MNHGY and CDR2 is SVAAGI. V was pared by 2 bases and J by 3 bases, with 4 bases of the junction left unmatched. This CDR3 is CASSYPGLRYEQYF. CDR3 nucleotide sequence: TGTGCCAGCAGTTATCCGGGACTACGCTACGAGCAGTACTTC.

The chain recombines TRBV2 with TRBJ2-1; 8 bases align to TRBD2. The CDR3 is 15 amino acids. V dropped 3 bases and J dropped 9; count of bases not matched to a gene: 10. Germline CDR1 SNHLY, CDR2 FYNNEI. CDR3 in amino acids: CASSEASGGRFEQFF. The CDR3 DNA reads TGTGCCAGCAGTGAGGCCAGCGGGGGTAGGTTTGAGCAGTTCTTC.

The CDR3 loop is CASSVNNEQFF. For the CDR3, the DNA is TGTGCCAGCAGCGTTAACAATGAGCAGTTCTTC. The V call is TRBV9, the J call TRBJ2-1, with D unresolved. Germline values: CDR1 SGDLS, CDR2 YYNGEE. Deletions cut 2 bases from V and 5 bases from J, with 2 bases between. This CDR3 contains 11 residues. Looking up the rest from reference TRBV9 and TRBJ2-1 gives the full variable domain: DSGVTQTPKHLITATGQRVTLRCSPRSGDLSVYWYQQSLDQGLQFLIQYYNGEERAKGNILERFSAQQFPDLHSELNLSSLELGDSALYFCASSVNNEQFFGPGTRLTVL.

CDR3 bases: TGTGCCACCGGGACTAGCGGGGCCTCCCTCGATGAGCAGTTCTTC. It yields the protein CATGTSGASLDEQFF. This chain links TRBV24-1 with TRBJ2-1, with 13 bases matching TRBD2. The CDR3 consists of 15 residues. Germline-derived CDR1 and CDR2 are KGHDR and SFDVKD. The V gene end was trimmed by 9 bases and the J gene end by 8 bases; junction bases not matched to a gene: 9.

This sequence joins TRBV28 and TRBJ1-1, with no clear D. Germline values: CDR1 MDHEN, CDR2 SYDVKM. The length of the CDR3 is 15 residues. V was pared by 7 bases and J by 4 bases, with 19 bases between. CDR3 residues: CASILLRGPSTEAFF. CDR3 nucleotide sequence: TGTGCCAGCATCCTCTTACGAGGTCCGTCCACTGAAGCTTTCTTT.

DNA of the CDR3: TGTGCCAGCAGCGTAGACAGGGCTTTCTCTGGAAACACCATATATTTT. It codes for CASSVDRAFSGNTIYF. The V gene is TRBV9, the J gene TRBJ1-3; D possibly corresponds to TRBD1 (6 bases). Germline CDR1 and CDR2: SGDLS and YYNGEE. Trimming took off 0 bases at V and 0 bases at J, with 10 bases between the two ends. This CDR3 is built from 16 residues.

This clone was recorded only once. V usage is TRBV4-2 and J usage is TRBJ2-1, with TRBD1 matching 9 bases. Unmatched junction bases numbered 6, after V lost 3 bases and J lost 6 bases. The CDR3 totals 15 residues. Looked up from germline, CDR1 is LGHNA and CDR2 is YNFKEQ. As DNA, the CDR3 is TGTGCCAGCAGCCACCCGGGACAGGGTGCCAATGAGCAGTTCTTC. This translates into CASSHPGQGANEQFF.